Below, 2 T cell receptor beta chains from the same sample are listed, as sequenced in a study of shared T cell receptors in the human thymus. Libraries were prepared by immunoSEQ multiplex PCR; TCRdb keeps only in-frame clonotypes and omits some of them. Of hundreds of thousands of clones in the sample, approximately 95% are singletons; the top ten hold 0.015% to 0.02%. The sequenced material came from thymocytes. The receptors derive from a human donor.

The genes are TRBV28 and TRBJ2-7; the D gene is possibly TRBD2 (6 bases). Deletions cut 6 bases from V and 3 bases from J, with 21 bases between. This CDR3 has 16 amino acids. The V gene's germline CDR1 is MDHEN and CDR2 SYDVKM. DNA for the CDR3: TGTGCCAGCAGGTCGGAGGGTGGAGTCCCAGTCTACGAGCAGTACTTC. Translation: CASRSEGGVPVYEQYF.

The rearrangement links TRBV19 to TRBJ2-5; D tentatively fits TRBD1 or TRBD2 (6 bases each). This CDR3 comprises 14 residues. V shed 6 bases and J shed 3 bases, with 14 bases lying between them. Germline-derived CDR1 and CDR2 are LNHDA and SQIVND (reference sequence). The CDR3 DNA sequence: TGTGCCAGTAGGAGGGGGGCTTGGGAAGAGACCCAGTACTTC. Protein product: CASRRGAWEETQYF.